This paragraph covers one T cell receptor beta chain sequence. Antigen unknown. The data are from a study of T cell responses to AZD1222 COVID-19 vaccine. General observations from the study: Samples come after the peak T cell response, not at day 14.

Sequencing was performed with immunoSEQ multiplex PCR; in TCRdb, only in-frame clones are kept and a portion is missing. Of some 170,000 clones in the sample, approximately 94% were seen once. This clonotype was obtained from an adult in good health. Sequencing used peripheral blood, obtained on day 0 of AZD1222 vaccination.

The CDR3 DNA reads TGTGCCAGCACAGGGCGGAAATATGGCTACACCTTC. Its translation: CASTGRKYGYTF. The gene calls are TRBV5-6 and TRBJ1-2; TRBD1 might be the D (5 bases). There are 12 residues in the CDR3. CDR1 and CDR2 from the germline V gene are SGHDT and YYEEEE. V lost 6 bases and J lost 5, with 11 bases in between.